Following are 15 T cell receptor beta chains from one sample sequenced in a study of cytomegalovirus exposure and HLA in healthy donors. The PCR used 60 Vbeta and 13 Jbeta primers. Profiling relied on immunoSEQ multiplex PCR, and the TCRdb table lists in-frame clones only, not all of them. This table holds some 170,000 clones, less than 90% found once. Sequencing was done on a sample of PBMCs. These receptors came from a man in his forties or fifties in good health and CMV-seropositive.

The chain joins TRBV7-6 to TRBJ2-2; 12 nucleotides line up with TRBD1. V shed 1 base, J shed 4 bases, and the junction held 1 base outside the gene matches. Per the germline V gene, CDR1 is SGHVS and CDR2 is FNYEAQ. The CDR3 is 16 amino acids. Here the CDR3 reads CASSLGDRGPTGELFF. The CDR3 region has the DNA TGTGCCAGCAGCTTAGGGGACAGGGGGCCCACCGGGGAGCTGTTTTTT.

This chain links TRBV9 with TRBJ2-1, with 10 bases matching TRBD2. The CDR3 sequence is 15 residues long. V dropped 0 bases and J dropped 7; count of bases not matched to a gene: 4. CDR1 and CDR2 (germline): SGDLS, YYNGEE. The CDR3 protein is CASSVDGLAVNEQFF. In DNA, the CDR3 is TGTGCCAGCAGCGTAGATGGACTAGCGGTAAATGAGCAGTTCTTC.

V gene TRBV7-9 combines with J gene TRBJ2-1; 7 nucleotides agree with TRBD2. The CDR3 has 17 residues. V shed 5 bases, J shed 4 bases, and the junction held 14 bases outside the gene matches. Germline V gene sequence: CDR1 SEHNR, CDR2 FQNEAQ (reference sequence). This CDR3 reads CASSPSSFKGGYNEQFF. In DNA, the CDR3 is TGTGCCAGCAGCCCATCTAGCTTTAAGGGAGGGTACAATGAGCAGTTCTTC.

In this sample, this clone turned up once. The chain links TRBV4-2 to TRBJ2-7; 8 bases match TRBD2. Germline-derived CDR1 and CDR2 are LGHNA and YNFKEQ. V dropped 3 bases and J dropped 2; count of bases not matched to a gene: 9. The length of the CDR3 is 16 residues. The CDR3 spells CASSHEGSGITYEQYF. CDR3 bases: TGTGCCAGCAGCCACGAGGGTAGCGGGATTACCTACGAGCAGTACTTC.

The chain couples TRBV15 to TRBJ2-7, with 8 bases identical to TRBD1. Germline lookup yields CDR1 LNHNV and CDR2 YYDKDF (reference sequence). J gave up 5 bases and V 4 bases, and 4 bases lay outside the gene matches. The CDR3 contains 13 residues. The CDR3 DNA sequence: TGTGCCACCAGCACGGACAGGGTAAACGAGCAGTACTTC. This translates into CATSTDRVNEQYF.

The V gene is TRBV2, the J gene TRBJ2-2; a weak D match, TRBD1 (6 bases). The CDR3 is made up of 14 amino acids. V was pared by 6 bases and J by 4 bases, with 12 bases between. CDR1 is SNHLY and CDR2 is FYNNEI in the germline V gene. The CDR3 nucleotides read TGTGCCAGCAGCGTGACAGGAGCCACCGGGGAGCTGTTTTTT. Translating it yields CASSVTGATGELFF.

The genes are TRBV9 and TRBJ1-1; D gene ambiguous. The germline V gene encodes CDR1 SGDLS and CDR2 YYNGEE. This CDR3 region has 13 residues. The V end was cut by 0 bases, the J end by 3 bases, with 6 bases between. The CDR3 protein is CASSVAGYTEAFF. The CDR3 region has the DNA TGTGCCAGCAGCGTAGCGGGGTACACTGAAGCTTTCTTT. Supplemented by reference TRBV9 and TRBJ1-1, the full variable domain reads DSGVTQTPKHLITATGQRVTLRCSPRSGDLSVYWYQQSLDQGLQFLIQYYNGEERAKGNILERFSAQQFPDLHSELNLSSLELGDSALYFCASSVAGYTEAFFGQGTRLTVV.

The chain links TRBV30 to TRBJ1-3; D might be TRBD1 (5 bases). The ends were cut back, 1 base at V and 0 bases at J, with 10 bases in the middle. CDR3 length equals 15 residues. Looked up from germline, CDR1 is GTSNPN and CDR2 is SVGIG (reference sequence). CDR3 sequence reads: CAWSARAGSGNTIYF. CDR3 DNA: TGTGCCTGGAGTGCCAGGGCCGGCTCTGGAAACACCATATATTTT.

Concerning this clone: The sample holds other DNA sequences that translate to the same CDR3. The chain combines TRBV30 with TRBJ2-2, with D perhaps TRBD2 (6 bases). From germline, CDR1 is GTSNPN and CDR2 SVGIG (reference sequence). CDR3 size: 14 residues. Trimming took off 0 bases at V and 4 bases at J, with 9 bases between the two ends. CDR3 region: CAWSVLGGTGELFF. The CDR3 DNA is TGTGCCTGGAGTGTACTGGGGGGCACCGGGGAGCTGTTTTTT.

This chain links TRBV6-6 with TRBJ1-1; 8 bases agree with TRBD1. V lost 6 bases to trimming and J lost 2 bases; unmatched junction nucleotides: 11. Germline lookup yields CDR1 MNHNY and CDR2 SVGAGI (reference sequence). The CDR3 is made up of 16 amino acids. The CDR3 coding sequence is TGTGCCAGCAGACCCGGGACAGGAAAACCTAACACTGAAGCTTTCTTT. Its translation: CASRPGTGKPNTEAFF.

The chain carries TRBV7-2 and TRBJ2-5; 14 positions match TRBD2. This CDR3 region has 17 residues. CDR1 and CDR2 from the germline V gene are SGHTA and FQGNSA. The J segment lost 5 bases and the V segment lost 5 bases, leaving 10 bases of the junction unmatched. In DNA, the CDR3 is TGTGCCAGCAGCGCCAGACTAGCGGGGGGGCCCGGGGAGACCCAGTACTTC. It yields the protein CASSARLAGGPGETQYF. Full variable domain (missing parts from reference TRBV7-2 and TRBJ2-5): GAGVSQSPSNKVTEKGKDVELRCDPISGHTALYWYRQSLGQGLEFLIYFQGNSAPDKSGLPSDRFSAERTGGSVSTLTIQRTQQEDSAVYLCASSARLAGGPGETQYFGPGTRLLVL.

V and J are TRBV5-6 and TRBJ2-7; 10 bases are a match to TRBD1. V was clipped by 3 bases and J by 0 bases; unmatched bases: 3. CDR3 size: 15 residues. Germline V gives CDR1 SGHDT, CDR2 YYEEEE. The CDR3 is CASSWDRGSSYEQYF. The CDR3 DNA is TGTGCCAGCAGCTGGGACAGGGGAAGCTCCTACGAGCAGTACTTC.

J is TRBJ2-7 and V is TRBV19, with D possibly matching TRBD2 (6 bases). The ends were cut back, 7 bases at V and 2 bases at J, with 15 bases in the middle. CDR1 is LNHDA, CDR2 SQIVND, per germline (reference sequence). The CDR3 extends over 14 amino acids. The CDR3 is CASKEGTYAYEQYF. Written as DNA, the CDR3 is TGTGCCAGTAAGGAGGGGACGTACGCCTACGAGCAGTACTTC.

V usage is TRBV16 and J usage is TRBJ1-6; perhaps TRBD1 as D (5 bases). The V end lost 3 bases, the J end lost 9 bases, and 15 bases lay between the germline ends. CDR3 length equals 15 residues. Germline V CDR1 and CDR2: KGHSY, FQNENV. CDR3 amino acids: CASSHGGSKVSPLHF. CDR3 coding DNA: TGTGCCAGCAGCCATGGGGGGTCGAAGGTTTCACCCCTCCACTTT.

A few counts support this clone. The chain joins TRBV28 to TRBJ2-2; TRBD2 aligns across 7 bases. The CDR3 totals 15 residues. The germline V gene encodes CDR1 MDHEN and CDR2 SYDVKM. J gave up 3 bases and V 8 bases, and 9 bases lay outside the gene matches. The chain's CDR3 is CASGGAGVDTGELFF. The CDR3, as DNA: TGTGCCAGCGGAGGGGCGGGGGTGGACACCGGGGAGCTGTTTTTT.